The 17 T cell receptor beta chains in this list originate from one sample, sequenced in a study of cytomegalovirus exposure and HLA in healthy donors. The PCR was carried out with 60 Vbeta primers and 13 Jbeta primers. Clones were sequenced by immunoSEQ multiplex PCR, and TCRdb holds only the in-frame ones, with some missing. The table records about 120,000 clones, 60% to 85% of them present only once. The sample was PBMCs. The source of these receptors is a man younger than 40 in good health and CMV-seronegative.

The CDR3 loop is CASSFRLAGGLAEQFF. CDR3 in DNA: TGTGCCAGCAGCTTTAGACTAGCGGGAGGGTTGGCTGAGCAGTTCTTC. V is TRBV9 and J is TRBJ2-1; 14 bases agree with TRBD2. CDR3 size: 16 residues. Germline CDR1 is SGDLS and CDR2 is YYNGEE. The V segment lost 4 bases and the J segment 9 bases; nucleotides outside the gene matches: 9.

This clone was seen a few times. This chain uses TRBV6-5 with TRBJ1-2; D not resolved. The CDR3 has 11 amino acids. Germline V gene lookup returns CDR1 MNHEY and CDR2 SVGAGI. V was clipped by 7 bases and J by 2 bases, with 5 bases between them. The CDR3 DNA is TGTGCCAGCACACGGAACTATGGCTACACCTTC. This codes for CASTRNYGYTF.

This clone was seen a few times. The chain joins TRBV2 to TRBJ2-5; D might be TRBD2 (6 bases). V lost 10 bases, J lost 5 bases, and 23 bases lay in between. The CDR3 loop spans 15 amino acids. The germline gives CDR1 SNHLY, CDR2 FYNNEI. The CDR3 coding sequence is TGTGCCACCGCCGACCCAACACTAGGGAGGGAGACCCAGTACTTC. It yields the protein CATADPTLGRETQYF.

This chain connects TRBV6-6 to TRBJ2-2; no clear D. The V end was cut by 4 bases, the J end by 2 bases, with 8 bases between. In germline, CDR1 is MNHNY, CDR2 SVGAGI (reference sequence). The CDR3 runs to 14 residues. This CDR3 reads CASSSTENTGELFF. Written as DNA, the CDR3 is TGTGCCAGCAGTTCCACAGAAAACACCGGGGAGCTGTTTTTT.

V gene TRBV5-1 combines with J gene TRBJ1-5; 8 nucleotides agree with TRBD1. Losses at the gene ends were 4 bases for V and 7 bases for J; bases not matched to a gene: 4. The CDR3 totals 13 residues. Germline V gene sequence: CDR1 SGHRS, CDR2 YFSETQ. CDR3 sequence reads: CASSRTGNQPQHF. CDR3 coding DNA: TGCGCCAGCAGCCGGACAGGGAACCAGCCCCAGCATTTT.

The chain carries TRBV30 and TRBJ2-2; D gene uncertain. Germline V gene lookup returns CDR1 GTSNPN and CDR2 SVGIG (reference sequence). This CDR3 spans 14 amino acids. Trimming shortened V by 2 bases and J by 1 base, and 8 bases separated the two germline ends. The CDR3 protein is CAWSPRQNTGELFF. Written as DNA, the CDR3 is TGTGCCTGGAGTCCCCGACAGAACACCGGGGAGCTGTTTTTT.

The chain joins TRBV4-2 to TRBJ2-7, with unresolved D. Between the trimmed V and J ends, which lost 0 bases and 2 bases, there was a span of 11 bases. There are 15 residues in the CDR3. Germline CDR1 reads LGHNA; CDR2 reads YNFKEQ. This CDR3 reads CASSQEIGRAYEQYF. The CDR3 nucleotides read TGTGCCAGCAGCCAAGAAATTGGTCGCGCCTACGAGCAGTACTTC.

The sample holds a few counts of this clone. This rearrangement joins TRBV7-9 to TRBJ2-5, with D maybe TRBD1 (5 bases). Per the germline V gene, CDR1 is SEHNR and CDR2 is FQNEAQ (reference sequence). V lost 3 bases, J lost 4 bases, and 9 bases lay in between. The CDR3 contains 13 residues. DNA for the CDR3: TGTGCCAGCAGCTTCCAGGGTGGAGAGACCCAGTACTTC. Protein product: CASSFQGGETQYF.

CDR3 sequence reads: CASSLRGQETQYF. The CDR3 bases are TGTGCCAGCAGCTTAAGGGGACAAGAGACCCAGTACTTC. The genes are TRBV7-9 and TRBJ2-5; possible D gene TRBD1, 5 bases. V was clipped by 2 bases and J by 2 bases, with 6 bases between them. The CDR3 loop spans 13 amino acids. CDR1 and CDR2 (germline): SEHNR, FQNEAQ (reference sequence).

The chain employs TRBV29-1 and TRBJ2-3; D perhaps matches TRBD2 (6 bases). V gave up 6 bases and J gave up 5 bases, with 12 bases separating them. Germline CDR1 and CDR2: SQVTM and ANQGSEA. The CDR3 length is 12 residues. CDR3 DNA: TGCAGCGTCGCCCGGGGGATAGATACGCAGTATTTT. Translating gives CSVARGIDTQYF.

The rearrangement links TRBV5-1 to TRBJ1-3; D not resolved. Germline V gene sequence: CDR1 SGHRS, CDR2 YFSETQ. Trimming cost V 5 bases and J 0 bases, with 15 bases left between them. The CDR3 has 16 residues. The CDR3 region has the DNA TGCGCCAGCAGACGTTGGGCGTCCAACTCTGGAAACACCATATATTTT. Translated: CASRRWASNSGNTIYF.

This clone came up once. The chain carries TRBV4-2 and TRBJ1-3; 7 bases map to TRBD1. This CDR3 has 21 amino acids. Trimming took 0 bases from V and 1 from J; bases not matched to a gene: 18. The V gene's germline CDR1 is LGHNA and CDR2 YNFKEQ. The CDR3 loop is CASSQELGAQGQIQSGNTIYF. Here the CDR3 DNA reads TGTGCCAGCAGCCAAGAATTGGGTGCACAGGGGCAAATTCAGTCTGGAAACACCATATATTTT.

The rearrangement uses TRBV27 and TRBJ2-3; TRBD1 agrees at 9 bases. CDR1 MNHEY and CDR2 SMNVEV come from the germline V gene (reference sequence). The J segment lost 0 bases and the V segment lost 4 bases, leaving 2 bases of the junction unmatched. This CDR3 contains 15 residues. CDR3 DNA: TGTGCCAGCAGTTCGACAGGGGGAAGCACAGATACGCAGTATTTT. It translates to CASSSTGGSTDTQYF.

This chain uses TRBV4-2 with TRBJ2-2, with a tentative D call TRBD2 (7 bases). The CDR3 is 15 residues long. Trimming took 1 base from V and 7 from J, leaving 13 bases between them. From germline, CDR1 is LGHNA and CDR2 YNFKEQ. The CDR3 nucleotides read TGTGCCAGCAGCCAAGCTGGGGGGGGCAGCGGGGAGCTGTTTTTT. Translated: CASSQAGGGSGELFF.

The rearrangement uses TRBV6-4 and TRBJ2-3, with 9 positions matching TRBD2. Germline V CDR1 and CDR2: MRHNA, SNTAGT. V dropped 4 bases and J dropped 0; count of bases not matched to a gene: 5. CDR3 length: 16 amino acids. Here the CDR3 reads CASSALAGASTDTQYF. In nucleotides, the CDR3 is TGTGCCAGCAGTGCATTAGCGGGAGCTAGCACAGATACGCAGTATTTT.

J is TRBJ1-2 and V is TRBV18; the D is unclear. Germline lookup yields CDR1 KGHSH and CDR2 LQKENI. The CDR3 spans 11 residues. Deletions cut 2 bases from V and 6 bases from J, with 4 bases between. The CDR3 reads CASSPADGYTF. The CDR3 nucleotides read TGTGCCAGCTCACCAGCAGATGGCTACACCTTC.

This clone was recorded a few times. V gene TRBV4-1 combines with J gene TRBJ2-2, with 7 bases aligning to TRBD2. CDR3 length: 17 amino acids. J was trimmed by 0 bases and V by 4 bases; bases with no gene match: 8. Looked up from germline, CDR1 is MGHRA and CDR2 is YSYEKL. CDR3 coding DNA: TGCGCCAGCAGCCTTCTAGCGGAGAACGCGAACACCGGGGAGCTGTTTTTT. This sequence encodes CASSLLAENANTGELFF.